Following are 25 T cell receptor beta chains from one sample sequenced in a study of shared clonotypes between healthy human individuals (TCRdb year 2020). The library was prepared using the immunoSEQ multiplex PCR assay. TCRdb took over this immuneACCESS table, retaining in-frame rearrangements with V and J assigned. Such tables are incomplete; in checked studies, under half of the missing clones stem from an unresolved V gene, and the remainder is unexplained. For this sample there are 450,000 to 600,000 clones; about four fifths appear just once. The ten largest clones add up to around 13% of the sample. Specimen: PBMCs. The receptors come from a woman between 40 and 55 years old in good health. Some clones in this sample may be carry-over from other donors' samples.

The chain carries TRBV11-2 and TRBJ2-7, with 7 bases fitting TRBD1. Germline CDR1 is SGHAT and CDR2 is FQNNGV. This CDR3 has 14 amino acids. Trimming cost V 5 bases and J 3 bases; bases outside gene matches: 7. The CDR3 sequence: CASSPGTVNYEQYF. DNA of the CDR3: TGTGCCAGCAGCCCCGGGACAGTAAACTACGAGCAGTACTTC.

V gene TRBV7-6 combines with J gene TRBJ2-7; TRBD1 aligns across 8 bases. The CDR3 has 12 residues. Germline CDR1 SGHVS, CDR2 FNYEAQ. V was pared by 4 bases and J by 9 bases, with 5 bases of the junction left unmatched. CDR3 region: CASSSQGAGQYF. The CDR3 nucleotides read TGTGCCAGCAGCTCCCAGGGGGCTGGGCAGTACTTC.

This chain connects TRBV1 to TRBJ2-3; TRBD2, the table's D call, lacks a check against the DNA. TRBV1 is reported as a pseudogene. The CDR3 runs to 15 residues. The CDR3 is CTSSLGAGAPYTQYF. CDR3 in DNA: TGCACCAGCAGCCTTGGAGCGGGAGCCCCGTATACGCAGTATTTT.

The chain joins TRBV4-3 to TRBJ2-3; a possible D gene is TRBD1 (5 bases). Deletions cut 2 bases from V and 4 bases from J, with 13 bases between. This CDR3 is 15 amino acids long. CDR1 and CDR2 (germline): LGHNA, YSLEER. The CDR3 DNA reads TGCGCCAGCAGCCAAAGGGCAGGGTGGTCAGATACGCAGTATTTT. It encodes CASSQRAGWSDTQYF.

A note on this clone: This specimen includes other DNA sequences encoding the same CDR3. V gene TRBV5-1 combines with J gene TRBJ2-7; D may be TRBD2 (6 bases). The CDR3 totals 14 residues. Trimming left V 0 bases short and J 2 bases short, with 9 bases between. Germline V gene sequence: CDR1 SGHRS, CDR2 YFSETQ. This chain's CDR3 is CASSLVSGTYEQYF. The CDR3 DNA reads as TGCGCCAGCAGCTTGGTTAGCGGTACCTACGAGCAGTACTTC.

The chain carries TRBV19 and TRBJ2-3; 13 bases align to TRBD2. Germline V gene data show CDR1 as LNHDA and CDR2 as SQIVND (reference sequence). The CDR3 extends over 16 amino acids. J was trimmed by 5 bases and V by 5 bases; bases with no gene match: 7. As DNA, the CDR3 is TGTGCCAGTAGTGTCAGGACTAGCGGGAGTCAAGATACGCAGTATTTT. Translated: CASSVRTSGSQDTQYF.

The V call is TRBV2, the J call TRBJ2-7, with TRBD2 matching over 7 bases. Germline V gives CDR1 SNHLY, CDR2 FYNNEI. The CDR3 spans 14 residues. V lost 3 bases and J lost 6; bases outside the gene matches: 8. The CDR3 DNA sequence: TGTGCCAGCAGTGAGGCCAGGGCTAGCGGCGAGCAGTACTTC. Residues: CASSEARASGEQYF.

V is TRBV11-3 and J is TRBJ2-1; 12 nucleotides agree with TRBD1. CDR3 length equals 16 residues. Germline V gene sequence: CDR1 SGHNT, CDR2 YENEEA. The V and J ends lost 1 base and 8 bases, in that order; junction bases with no gene match: 6. This chain's CDR3 is CASSLGGQGARDEQFF. The DNA for the CDR3 is TGTGCCAGCAGCTTAGGGGGACAGGGGGCTCGGGATGAGCAGTTCTTC.

This clone was seen a few times. This chain joins TRBV5-1 and TRBJ1-3, with 9 bases lining up with TRBD1. This CDR3 spans 15 amino acids. Germline CDR1 reads SGHRS; CDR2 reads YFSETQ. V gave up 3 bases and J gave up 2 bases; unmatched junction bases: 3. The CDR3 is CASSSGTGTGNTIYF. In DNA, the CDR3 is TGCGCCAGCAGCTCCGGGACAGGGACTGGAAACACCATATATTTT.

The J gene is TRBJ2-5, the V gene TRBV5-6, with D tentatively TRBD2 (6 bases). CDR3 length: 13 residues. The germline CDR1 and CDR2 sequences are SGHDT and YYEEEE. The V end was cut by 0 bases, the J end by 3 bases, with 6 bases between. CDR3 in amino acids: CASSLGGEETQYF. CDR3 nucleotide sequence: TGTGCCAGCAGCTTGGGGGGGGAAGAGACCCAGTACTTC.

The gene calls are TRBV5-1 and TRBJ2-7; TRBD1 might be the D (6 bases). V was pared by 4 bases and J by 2 bases, with 22 bases between. This CDR3 has 17 amino acids. Germline CDR1 SGHRS, CDR2 YFSETQ. The CDR3 region is CASSPGPQGLSTYEQYF. The CDR3 nucleotides read TGCGCCAGCAGCCCAGGCCCCCAGGGGTTGTCAACCTACGAGCAGTACTTC.

This clone was observed a single time. This sequence joins TRBV6-6 and TRBJ2-2; D is uncertain. Trimming pared 2 bases from V and 6 bases from J, leaving 13 bases between. The CDR3 is 15 amino acids. Germline values: CDR1 MNHNY, CDR2 SVGAGI (reference sequence). The chain's CDR3 is CASSYRWSTPGELFF. The CDR3 coding sequence is TGTGCCAGCAGTTACCGATGGTCTACCCCCGGGGAGCTGTTTTTT.

V usage is TRBV29-1 and J usage is TRBJ2-7, with 8 bases identical to TRBD1. V lost 4 bases to trimming and J lost 6 bases; unmatched junction nucleotides: 5. CDR1 SQVTM and CDR2 ANQGSEA come from the germline V gene. This CDR3 has 12 amino acids. The CDR3 spells CSVGTGNAEQYF. The DNA of the CDR3 is TGCAGCGTTGGGACAGGGAATGCCGAGCAGTACTTC.

In regard to this clone: Distinct nucleotide sequences in the sample also encode this CDR3. The rearrangement joins TRBV7-9 to TRBJ2-7; 8 nucleotides align to TRBD1. Losses at the gene ends were 5 bases for V and 2 bases for J; bases not matched to a gene: 8. The CDR3 is made up of 15 amino acids. The germline V gene has CDR1 SEHNR and CDR2 FQNEAQ (reference sequence). This CDR3 is CASSPRTGPTYEQYF. The CDR3 DNA sequence: TGTGCCAGCAGCCCCCGGACAGGGCCGACCTACGAGCAGTACTTC.

The CDR3 nucleotides read TGTGCCAGCAGTATCGCGGGAGTATCCAACGAGCAGTACTTC. This translates into CASSIAGVSNEQYF. V is TRBV28 and J is TRBJ2-7, with TRBD2 matching 7 bases. The CDR3 spans 14 residues. The junction had 9 bases not matched to a gene; V was cut back by 5 bases and J by 5 bases. Germline loops: CDR1 MDHEN, CDR2 SYDVKM.

This chain links TRBV18 with TRBJ2-5; a possible D gene is TRBD1 (6 bases). This CDR3 is built from 15 residues. Deletions cut 1 base from V and 2 bases from J, with 11 bases between. From germline, CDR1 is KGHSH and CDR2 LQKENI. In DNA, the CDR3 is TGTGCCAGCTCACCACGGAGAGGGGGTCAAGAGACCCAGTACTTC. Translating it yields CASSPRRGGQETQYF.

The CDR3 DNA reads TGCGCCAGCAGTGGGGGACTAGCGGGAGAGCAGTTCTTC. Translated, it gives CASSGGLAGEQFF. The chain recombines TRBV10-2 with TRBJ2-1; TRBD2 matches at 13 bases. Germline CDR1 WSHSY, CDR2 SAAADI. This CDR3 spans 13 amino acids. The V segment lost 4 bases and the J segment 10 bases; nucleotides outside the gene matches: 1.

J is TRBJ1-5 and V is TRBV6-1, with a tentative D call TRBD1 (6 bases). The CDR3 extends over 15 amino acids. V gave up 7 bases and J gave up 5 bases, with 18 bases separating them. Germline lookup yields CDR1 MNHNS and CDR2 SASEGT. CDR3 sequence: CASTPAGGGHQPQHF. The CDR3, as DNA: TGTGCCAGCACCCCCGCCGGGGGCGGCCATCAGCCCCAGCATTTT.

CDR3 protein: CASSGGTRYLSLGYTEAFF. For the CDR3, the DNA is TGTGCCAGCAGTGGGGGGACAAGGTATCTGAGCTTAGGATACACTGAAGCTTTCTTT. The chain recombines TRBV6-1 with TRBJ1-1, with D perhaps TRBD1 (6 bases). Per germline, CDR1 MNHNS and CDR2 SASEGT. The CDR3 totals 19 residues. Trimming left V 4 bases short and J 3 bases short, with 27 bases between.

The V gene is TRBV25-1, the J gene TRBJ2-7, with a possible D match to TRBD1 (6 bases). The germline V gene encodes CDR1 MGHDK and CDR2 SYGVNS. The CDR3 totals 13 residues. Trimming removed 5 bases from V and 6 bases from J, with 14 bases in between. The CDR3 sequence is CASSKDSGSEQYF. CDR3 in DNA: TGTGCCAGCAGTAAGGACAGCGGTAGCGAGCAGTACTTC.

This clone has more than one count but fewer than ten. The rearrangement uses TRBV10-3 and TRBJ2-5, with 15 bases lining up with TRBD2. With V trimmed by 3 bases and J by 3 bases, 5 bases remained unmatched. The CDR3 runs 17 residues. Germline V gene data show CDR1 as ENHRY and CDR2 as SYGVKD. CDR3 sequence (DNA): TGTGCCATCAGTGATGGACTAGCGGGAGGGGGAAAAGAGACCCAGTACTTC. Protein product: CAISDGLAGGGKETQYF.

The chain has TRBV7-2 and TRBJ2-5; no firm D call. CDR3 size: 12 residues. Trimming pared 4 bases from V and 5 bases from J, leaving 8 bases between. Germline V gives CDR1 SGHTA, CDR2 FQGNSA. The CDR3 region has the DNA TGTGCCAGCAGCTCCCAGAGGGAGACCCAGTACTTC. Translation: CASSSQRETQYF.

This clone was observed a single time. The chain recombines TRBV9 with TRBJ1-3; no firm D call. Germline V lookup: CDR1 SGDLS, CDR2 YYNGEE. This CDR3 comprises 13 residues. Trimming left V 5 bases short and J 4 bases short, with 10 bases between. CDR3 protein: CASRPRSGNTIYF. The CDR3 region has the DNA TGTGCCAGCAGACCCAGGTCCGGAAACACCATATATTTT.

This chain links TRBV28 with TRBJ1-1; D may be TRBD1 (6 bases). The length of the CDR3 is 16 residues. The germline V gene encodes CDR1 MDHEN and CDR2 SYDVKM. Trimming left V 3 bases short and J 2 bases short, with 16 bases between. The CDR3 DNA follows: TGTGCCAGCAGTTTGTTCAGGGGAGAGGATAACACTGAAGCTTTCTTT. Translating it yields CASSLFRGEDNTEAFF.

The CDR3 sequence: CASSYFQRDQPQHF. CDR3 DNA sequence: TGTGCCAGCAGTTACTTTCAAAGGGATCAGCCCCAGCATTTT. The V gene is TRBV6-6, the J gene TRBJ1-5; no reliable D call. This CDR3 spans 14 amino acids. Germline V CDR1 and CDR2: MNHNY, SVGAGI (reference sequence). V was trimmed by 1 base and J by 5 bases, leaving 9 bases between them.